The rows below give T cell receptor beta chains drawn from one sample of a study of T cell changes during pregnancy in multiple sclerosis. TCRdb's table, derived via immunoSEQ multiplex PCR, lists solely in-frame clones and lacks some. The table has 60,000 or so clones, 70% to 90% seen once; the top ten hold 2% to 3%. The sequences come from peripheral blood, collected in the first trimester of pregnancy. These receptors originate from a female donor with multiple sclerosis, enrolled in a pregnancy study. CDR3s include the opening cysteine and the closing phenylalanine or tryptophan. Fields, in order: clone size, V gene, J gene, D gene, CDR3 DNA, CDR3 protein. D genes are given only for firm matches. Clone size is not always given. Where it is, it says once, few, many or a class for expanded clones.

-	TRBV5-1	TRBJ2-1	TRBD2	TGCGCCAGCAGCACGGACGGGGGGAGCTCCTACAATGAGCAGTTCTTC	CASSTDGGSSYNEQFF
-	TRBV5-1	TRBJ2-5	TRBD2	TGCGCCAGCAGCTTGGAGGCTAGCGGGGGGGAGACCCAGTACTTC	CASSLEASGGETQYF
-	TRBV2	TRBJ2-1	-	TGTGCCAGCAGTGAACGTGTCAGGTTGGCCAATGAGCAGTTCTTC	CASSERVRLANEQFF
once	TRBV30	TRBJ1-2	TRBD1	TGTGCCGGCAGCCTGACACAGGGGGCTAAGTTCTATGGCTACACCTTC	CAGSLTQGAKFYGYTF
-	TRBV7-5	TRBJ1-5	-	TGTGTCAGAAGCTTAGGACAGGGTAATCAGCCCCAGCATTTT	CVRSLGQGNQPQHF
-	TRBV29-1	TRBJ2-5	-	TGCAGCGTTGCGAGAAAAGAGACCCAGTACTTC	CSVARKETQYF
-	TRBV4-2	TRBJ2-3	TRBD1	TGTGCCAGCAGCCAAGGACAGGGGGATACGCAGTATTTT	CASSQGQGDTQYF
-	TRBV7-3	TRBJ2-1	-	TGTGCCAGCACAATCAATGAGCAGTTCTTC	CASTINEQFF
-	TRBV6-1	TRBJ1-1	-	TGTGCCAGCAACCCGCGGGGGGAAGCTTTCTTT	CASNPRGEAFF
once	TRBV5-5	TRBJ1-1	-	TGTGCCAGCAGCTTGCCACTCCGGGGCACTGAAGCTTTCTTT	CASSLPLRGTEAFF
-	TRBV29-1	TRBJ1-2	TRBD1	TGCAGCGCCCGACAGGGGGATGGCTACACCTTC	CSARQGDGYTF
-	TRBV27	TRBJ2-7	TRBD2	TGTGCCAGCAGCTTGTTAGGACTAGCGGGAGCAAACGAGCAGTACTTC	CASSLLGLAGANEQYF
-	TRBV19	TRBJ1-5	-	TGTGCCAGTAATCCGGACTACAATCAGCCCCAGCATTTT	CASNPDYNQPQHF
-	TRBV2	TRBJ2-7	TRBD1	TGTGCCAGCGCCTCCGGGACAGGGGGCTACGAGCAGTACTTC	CASASGTGGYEQYF
once	TRBV4-2	TRBJ2-2	TRBD2	TGTGCCAGCAGCCTCGAGGTAGCGGGAGACACCGGGGAGCTGTTTTTT	CASSLEVAGDTGELFF
-	TRBV13	TRBJ2-7	TRBD2	TGTGCCAGCAGCTTCCGGGGGGGTCACTCCTACGAGCAGTACTTC	CASSFRGGHSYEQYF
-	TRBV7-2	TRBJ2-7	TRBD2	TGTGCCAGCAGCTTAGAAAGGACTAGCCTCGAGCAGTACTTC	CASSLERTSLEQYF
-	TRBV9	TRBJ2-3	-	TGTGCCAGCAGCCTCACCGGAGGGGGCTCCCCCGGGGATACGCAGTATTTT	CASSLTGGGSPGDTQYF
-	TRBV7-9	TRBJ1-1	TRBD1	TGTGCCAGCAGCTTAGGAACAGGGGCGCGGAACACTGAAGCTTTCTTT	CASSLGTGARNTEAFF
-	TRBV5-1	TRBJ2-2	-	TGCGCCAGCAACACCGCAGGGATGGACGGCGGGGAGCTGTTTTTT	CASNTAGMDGGELFF
-	TRBV6-5	TRBJ1-1	TRBD1	TGTGCCAGCAGTTACGCCGACAGGGTAACTGAAGCTTTCTTT	CASSYADRVTEAFF
-	TRBV4-2	TRBJ2-7	-	TGTGCCAGCAGCCAAGTACCAGGGGACACATACGAGCAGTACTTC	CASSQVPGDTYEQYF
once	TRBV7-3	TRBJ1-1	-	TGTGCCAGCAGCTTCTTTCGGGGGGTCCAGAACACTGAAGCTTTCTTT	CASSFFRGVQNTEAFF
-	TRBV6-6	TRBJ2-5	TRBD2	TGTGCCAGCAGTCTAGGGACTAGCGGGGGGGCTGAGACCCAGTACTTC	CASSLGTSGGAETQYF
-	TRBV6-5	TRBJ2-7	-	TGTGCCAGCAGTTATGTGGGAGCTCGGGACGAGCAGTACTTC	CASSYVGARDEQYF